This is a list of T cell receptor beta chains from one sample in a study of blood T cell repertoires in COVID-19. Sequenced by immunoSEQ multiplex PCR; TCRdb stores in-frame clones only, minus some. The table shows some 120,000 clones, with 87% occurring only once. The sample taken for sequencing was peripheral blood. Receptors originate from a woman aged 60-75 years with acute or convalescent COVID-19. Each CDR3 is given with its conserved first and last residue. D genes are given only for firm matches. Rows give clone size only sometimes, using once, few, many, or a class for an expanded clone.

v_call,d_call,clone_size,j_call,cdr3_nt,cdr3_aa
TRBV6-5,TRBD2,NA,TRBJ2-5,TGTGCCAGCACCCCTAGCGGGGTTCAAGAGACCCAGTACTTC,CASTPSGVQETQYF
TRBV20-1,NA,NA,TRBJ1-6,TGCAGTGCTAGAGTGATGGGCACCCTCCACTTT,CSARVMGTLHF
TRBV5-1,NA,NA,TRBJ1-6,TGCGCCAGCAGCTTAATACCGAGTGGTTCACCCCTCCACTTT,CASSLIPSGSPLHF
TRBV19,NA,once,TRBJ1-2,TGTGCCAGTAGTAACGAGGGAGTCAGGGGCTACACCTTC,CASSNEGVRGYTF
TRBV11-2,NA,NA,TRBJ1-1,TGTGCCAGCAGCCCTCAGGCGGGGACTGAAGCTTTCTTT,CASSPQAGTEAFF
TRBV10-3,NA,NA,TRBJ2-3,TGTGCCATTGCTTCGCGGGAAACCACAGATACGCAGTATTTT,CAIASRETTDTQYF
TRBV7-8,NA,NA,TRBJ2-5,TGTGCCAGCAGCTTAAGGCTAGCAGACCTTCAAGAGACCCAGTACTTC,CASSLRLADLQETQYF
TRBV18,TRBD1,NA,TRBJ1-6,TGTGCCAGCTCACCTTTGGGACAGGGGAATTCACCCCTCCACTTT,CASSPLGQGNSPLHF
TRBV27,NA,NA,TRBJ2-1,TGTGCCAGCAGTCCGCAACTAGGGGGCTCCTACAATGAGCAGTTCTTC,CASSPQLGGSYNEQFF
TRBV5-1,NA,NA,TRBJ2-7,TGCGCCAGCAGCCCGCGGACGGACTCTTCGGGTGAGCAGTACTTC,CASSPRTDSSGEQYF